This T cell receptor beta chain derives from a study of T cell responses to AZD1222 COVID-19 vaccine. Overall study context: Combined were second doses at about 4 or about 12 weeks. Study-level findings and limits: Across spike, vaccine-associated CD4 TCRs were found, dominant at 160-218 and 743-854.

About this clone: Antigen: not known.

J was trimmed by 4 bases and V by 3 bases; bases with no gene match: 7. The germline V gene has CDR1 MNHEY and CDR2 SVGEGT. CDR3 length: 15 residues. Clones were read by immunoSEQ multiplex PCR, and TCRdb kept only the in-frame ones, dropping some. The profile shows approximately 100,000 clones, approximately 90% of them singletons. The chain recombines TRBV6-2 or TRBV6-3 with TRBJ2-3; 7 nucleotides line up with TRBD2. This TCR came from an adult in good health. This specimen consisted of peripheral blood, obtained on day 0 of AZD1222 vaccination. In DNA, the CDR3 is TGTGCCAGCAGTTATCCCGGACTAGAGGCAGATACGCAGTATTTT. Its translation: CASSYPGLEADTQYF.